A selection of T cell receptor beta chains follows, all from one sample in a study of graft-versus-host responses after intestinal transplantation. These receptors lack a known antigen. Produced via immunoSEQ multiplex PCR; TCRdb's table is partial and in-frame only. The sample includes about 120,000 clones, around 93% of them seen just once. The input for sequencing was unstimulated CD4+ T cells sorted from spleen or lymph node cells, taken before intestinal transplant. These receptors all stem from a human donor who received an intestinal transplant. Both conserved end residues are part of each CDR3. Each record gives: CDR3 length, D gene, V gene, J gene, CDR3 DNA, CDR3 protein. A D gene is named only where the DNA matches it firmly.

CDR3 length: 15
D gene: -
V gene: TRBV6-5
J gene: TRBJ1-1
CDR3 DNA: TGTGCCAGCAGTTACGGGCCGGGAATGAACACTGAAGCTTTCTTT
CDR3 protein: CASSYGPGMNTEAFF

CDR3 length: 14
D gene: -
V gene: TRBV7-2
J gene: TRBJ2-1
CDR3 DNA: TGTGCCAGCAGCTTAGTTGGGACCAAGGATGAGCAGTTCTTC
CDR3 protein: CASSLVGTKDEQFF

CDR3 length: 13
D gene: -
V gene: TRBV7-9
J gene: TRBJ1-2
CDR3 DNA: TGTGCCAGCAGCTTGGACCCCGAAACTGGCTACACCTTC
CDR3 protein: CASSLDPETGYTF

CDR3 length: 12
D gene: -
V gene: TRBV28
J gene: TRBJ2-7
CDR3 DNA: TGTGCCAGCAGCCCGCCTTTTCGCGAGCAGTACTTC
CDR3 protein: CASSPPFREQYF

CDR3 length: 14
D gene: TRBD1
V gene: TRBV5-1
J gene: TRBJ2-7
CDR3 DNA: TGCGCCAGCAGCTGGGGGGACAGGTCCTACGAGCAGTACTTC
CDR3 protein: CASSWGDRSYEQYF

CDR3 length: 16
D gene: -
V gene: TRBV5-4
J gene: TRBJ2-7
CDR3 DNA: TGTGCCAGCAGCCTAGGATCGGCTAGCGTCTCCTACGAGCAGTACTTC
CDR3 protein: CASSLGSASVSYEQYF

CDR3 length: 17
D gene: -
V gene: TRBV27
J gene: TRBJ2-2
CDR3 DNA: TGTGCCAGCAGTTTCTCCGGTCGGGCAGGACTCACCGGGGAGCTGTTTTTT
CDR3 protein: CASSFSGRAGLTGELFF

CDR3 length: 15
D gene: -
V gene: TRBV18
J gene: TRBJ1-4
CDR3 DNA: TGTGCCAGCTCGCGTAATTCACAGATAAATGAAAAACTGTTTTTT
CDR3 protein: CASSRNSQINEKLFF

CDR3 length: 16
D gene: TRBD2
V gene: TRBV27
J gene: TRBJ2-3
CDR3 DNA: TGTGCCAGCAGTGCCAAACTAGCGGGAGTGCCAGATACGCAGTATTTT
CDR3 protein: CASSAKLAGVPDTQYF

CDR3 length: 13
D gene: -
V gene: TRBV7-8
J gene: TRBJ2-1
CDR3 DNA: TGTGCCAGCAGCTCCCAAATCGGGCCTGAGCAGTTCTTC
CDR3 protein: CASSSQIGPEQFF

CDR3 length: 15
D gene: -
V gene: TRBV30
J gene: TRBJ1-1
CDR3 DNA: TGTGCCTGGAGTGTTTCGAGTCGGCTGAACACTGAAGCTTTCTTT
CDR3 protein: CAWSVSSRLNTEAFF

CDR3 length: 15
D gene: -
V gene: TRBV11-2
J gene: TRBJ2-4
CDR3 DNA: TGTGCCAGCAGCTTAGATTACGGAACCAAAAACATTCAGTACTTC
CDR3 protein: CASSLDYGTKNIQYF

CDR3 length: 11
D gene: -
V gene: TRBV5-1
J gene: TRBJ2-5
CDR3 DNA: TGCGCCAGCAGTTACGGAGAGACCCAGTACTTC
CDR3 protein: CASSYGETQYF

CDR3 length: 17
D gene: -
V gene: TRBV5-1
J gene: TRBJ1-4
CDR3 DNA: TGCGCCAGCAGCTTACGACCCCCGGACAGCCCTAATGAAAAACTGTTTTTT
CDR3 protein: CASSLRPPDSPNEKLFF

CDR3 length: 18
D gene: -
V gene: TRBV21-1
J gene: TRBJ2-1
CDR3 DNA: TGTGCCAGCAGCCCTCGGACTAGCGGGAAAGCACGAGGGAATGAGCAGTTCTTC
CDR3 protein: CASSPRTSGKARGNEQFF

CDR3 length: 14
D gene: -
V gene: TRBV27
J gene: TRBJ2-7
CDR3 DNA: TGTGCCAGCCAAACAGGGCATTTCTCCTACGAGCAGTACTTC
CDR3 protein: CASQTGHFSYEQYF

CDR3 length: 14
D gene: TRBD1
V gene: TRBV19
J gene: TRBJ2-1
CDR3 DNA: TGTGCCAGTAGTGCCTGGACAGGGGAGGGTGAGCAGTTCTTC
CDR3 protein: CASSAWTGEGEQFF

CDR3 length: 12
D gene: -
V gene: TRBV11-3
J gene: TRBJ1-3
CDR3 DNA: TGTGCCAGCGCGGGGCCTGGAAACACCATATATTTT
CDR3 protein: CASAGPGNTIYF

CDR3 length: 15
D gene: TRBD2
V gene: TRBV4-2
J gene: TRBJ2-7
CDR3 DNA: TGTGCCAGCAGCCTCCAGGTAGCGGGAGAACACGAGCAGTACTTC
CDR3 protein: CASSLQVAGEHEQYF

CDR3 length: 16
D gene: TRBD2
V gene: TRBV6-5
J gene: TRBJ2-1
CDR3 DNA: TGTGCCAGCAGTTTTCTAAGCGGGAGAAACGGCAATGAGCAGTTCTTC
CDR3 protein: CASSFLSGRNGNEQFF

CDR3 length: 17
D gene: TRBD2
V gene: TRBV7-7
J gene: TRBJ2-5
CDR3 DNA: TGTGCTAGCAGCTTAAATAATCTAGCGGGAGACGGAGGGGCCCAGTACTTC
CDR3 protein: CASSLNNLAGDGGAQYF

CDR3 length: 14
D gene: -
V gene: TRBV5-4
J gene: TRBJ1-4
CDR3 DNA: TGTGCCAGCAGCAAGACAGTCGGAGGGGAAAAACTGTTTTTT
CDR3 protein: CASSKTVGGEKLFF

CDR3 length: 16
D gene: TRBD2
V gene: TRBV18
J gene: TRBJ2-5
CDR3 DNA: TGTGCCAGCTCAGTTGCGGGAGGGCCCCAACAAGAGACCCAGTACTTC
CDR3 protein: CASSVAGGPQQETQYF